A single sample is the source of the 25 T cell receptor beta chains below, sequenced in a study of T cell clonality in common variable immunodeficiency. The method was immunoSEQ multiplex PCR; TCRdb's version includes in-frame clones alone and lacks a portion of them. The table lists 30,000 to 40,000 clones, no singletons, with around 2.6% in the top ten. Material: peripheral blood mononuclear cells. The source of these receptors is a person aged 18-70 years in good health.

Many counts were recorded for this clone. The CDR3 end lies 3 residues beyond the end of the read and is filled in from the germline J gene. The rearrangement links TRBV7-2 to TRBJ2-5; 10 bases agree with TRBD2. Unmatched junction bases numbered 3, after V lost 5 bases and J lost 3 bases. Germline values: CDR1 SGHTA, CDR2 FQGNSA. The CDR3 is 14 amino acids. CDR3 DNA, as far as it was read: TGTGCCAGCAGCGAAACTAGCGGGGAAGAGACC. It codes for CASSETSGEET. The complete CDR3 sequence is CASSETSGEETQYF.

This clone was recorded many times. One end of the junction varies from germline; a read error may be responsible. Read coverage stops 3 residues before the CDR3 terminus; the germline J gene supplies the remainder. The chain is built from TRBV4-1 and TRBJ1-6, with 7 bases fitting TRBD1. CDR3 length equals 15 residues. CDR1 is MGHRA and CDR2 is YSYEKL in the germline V gene. CDR3 DNA (partial): TGCACCAGCAGTCCGCAGGGGGGTTCTTATTCACCC. Translation gives CTSSPQGGSYSP. The full-length CDR3 reads as CTSSPQGGSYSPLHF.

In its sample, this clone was seen many times. The read falls 3 residues short of the CDR3 end, and the missing part is taken from the germline J gene. This sequence joins TRBV11-2 and TRBJ2-3; TRBD2 matches 7 bases. The V gene's germline CDR1 is SGHAT and CDR2 FQNNGV. The CDR3 runs to 14 residues. Trimming cost V 3 bases and J 8 bases; bases outside gene matches: 8. CDR3 DNA, as far as it was read: TGTGCCAGCAGCTTGGGAGGACTAGTGGTTACG. It is translated as CASSLGGLVVT. The full CDR3 protein reads CASSLGGLVVTQYF. Full variable domain (rest looked up from reference TRBV11-2 and TRBJ2-3): EAGVAQSPRYKIIEKRQSVAFWCNPISGHATLYWYQQILGQGPKLLIQFQNNGVVDDSQLPKDRFSAERLKGVDSTLKIQPAKLEDSAVYLCASSLGGLVVTQYFGPGTRLTVL.

Ten or more counts support this clone. The missing CDR3 end, 3 residues past where the read stops, is filled in from the germline J gene. This chain uses TRBV6-2 or TRBV6-3 with TRBJ2-3, with 7 bases fitting TRBD1. Germline V gene data show CDR1 as MNHEY and CDR2 as SVGEGT. The CDR3 length is 14 residues. Trimming at V came to 5 bases and at J to 1 base, leaving 3 bases not matched to a gene. The CDR3 spells CASSGGQGTDTQYF. Incomplete CDR3 DNA: TGTGCCAGCAGTGGCGGACAGGGCACAGATACG.

There are many counts of this clone. The read ends 3 residues shy of where the CDR3 ends; the end is completed using the germline J gene. The gene calls are TRBV30 and TRBJ1-1, with 8 positions matching TRBD1. The CDR3 is 14 residues long. Germline assignment: CDR1 GTSNPN and CDR2 SVGIG (reference sequence). The junction had 8 bases not matched to a gene; V was cut back by 8 bases and J by 0 bases. This chain's CDR3 is CAGLTGAMNTEAFF. The covered CDR3 bases are TGTGCCGGACTGACAGGGGCCATGAACACTGAA. The whole variable domain, filled in from reference TRBV30 and TRBJ1-1, reads SQTIHQWPATLVQPVGSPLSLECTVEGTSNPNLYWYRQAAGRGLQLLFYSVGIGQISSEVPQNLSASRPQDRQFILSSKKLLLSDSGFYLCAGLTGAMNTEAFFGQGTRLTVV.

This clone was seen only a few times. The read falls 3 residues short of the CDR3 end, and the missing part is taken from the germline J gene. The chain joins TRBV7-2 to TRBJ2-4; a possible D gene is TRBD2 (7 bases). The CDR3 loop spans 15 amino acids. CDR1 is SGHTA and CDR2 is FQGNSA in the germline V gene. The covered CDR3 bases are TGTGCCAGCAGCCGGGTCGCCGGGGGGCAAGAGACT. This encodes CASSRVAGGQET. From start to end, the CDR3 is CASSRVAGGQETQYF. Filled out from reference TRBV7-2 and TRBJ2-4, the complete variable domain reads GAGVSQSPSNKVTEKGKDVELRCDPISGHTALYWYRQSLGQGLEFLIYFQGNSAPDKSGLPSDRFSAERTGGSVSTLTIQRTQQEDSAVYLCASSRVAGGQETQYFGAGTRLSVL.

There are many counts of this clone. The read halts 3 residues ahead of the CDR3 end, with the missing end drawn from the germline J gene. This sequence joins TRBV7-6 and TRBJ2-7, with no clear D. CDR3 size: 15 residues. V was shortened by 5 bases and J by 0 bases, with 14 bases between the two germline ends. Germline V lookup: CDR1 SGHVS, CDR2 FNYEAQ. The CDR3 bases that were read are TGTGCCAGCAGCCCCCTGCCGGGTTCCTCCTACGAG. The encoded protein is CASSPLPGSSYE. The CDR3 as a whole reads CASSPLPGSSYEQYF. Full variable domain (outside the CDR3, taken from reference TRBV7-6 and TRBJ2-7): GAGVSQSPRYKVTKRGQDVALRCDPISGHVSLYWYRQALGQGPEFLTYFNYEAQQDKSGLPNDRFSAERPEGSISTLTIQRTEQRDSAMYRCASSPLPGSSYEQYFGPGTRLTVT.

This clone was picked up a small number of times. The read terminates 3 residues before the CDR3 end, so the remaining end is supplied by the germline J gene. The J gene is TRBJ1-4, the V gene TRBV7-9; no clear D gene. CDR3 length: 12 amino acids. The V gene's germline CDR1 is SEHNR and CDR2 FQNEAQ (reference sequence). The V end was cut by 2 bases, the J end by 8 bases, with 6 bases between. The sequenced part of the CDR3 DNA is TGTGCCAGCAGCTTATCCAGAGAAAAA. This sequence encodes CASSLSREK. The complete CDR3 sequence is CASSLSREKLFF.

This clone appeared many times. The read comes to an end 3 residues before the CDR3 does, leaving the germline J gene to fill in the end. This sequence joins TRBV28 and TRBJ2-7; 9 bases fit TRBD1. J gave up 5 bases and V 6 bases, and 11 bases lay outside the gene matches. Germline CDR1 is MDHEN and CDR2 is SYDVKM. This CDR3 is built from 15 residues. CDR3 sequence reads: CASRDAGTGPHEQYF. The DNA read from the CDR3 is TGTGCCAGCAGAGATGCAGGGACAGGGCCCCACGAG.

This clone appeared many times. The CDR3 end is not reached by the read, which stops 3 residues before it; the germline J gene fills it in. The rearrangement joins TRBV2 to TRBJ1-2; no definite D call. The CDR3 length is 13 residues. Germline CDR1 and CDR2: SNHLY and FYNNEI. Trimming shortened V by 8 bases and J by 6 bases, and 16 bases separated the two germline ends. This chain's CDR3 is CASGRSEEDGYTF. The sequenced part of the CDR3 DNA is TGTGCCAGCGGTCGGAGCGAAGAGGATGGC.

The table lists this clone with a few counts. The read halts 3 residues ahead of the CDR3 end, with the missing end drawn from the germline J gene. This chain links TRBV7-9 with TRBJ2-7; possible D gene TRBD2, 6 bases. In germline, CDR1 is SEHNR, CDR2 FQNEAQ (reference sequence). Trimming pared 5 bases from V and 6 bases from J, leaving 20 bases between. CDR3 size: 15 residues. CDR3 bases read: TGTGCCAGCAGCCCGCCGTCGGGGGTTGGGTGCGAG. It specifies CASSPPSGVGCE. The entire CDR3 is CASSPPSGVGCEQYF.

This clone was detected many times. From the germline J gene comes the end of the CDR3, since the read stops 3 residues before it. The J gene is TRBJ1-4, the V gene TRBV7-6; weak D call: TRBD1 (5 bases). Germline CDR1 reads SGHVS; CDR2 reads FNYEAQ. Trimming stripped 0 bases from V and 0 bases from J, with 8 bases between. This CDR3 comprises 16 residues. The chain's CDR3 is CASSLAGTSTNEKLFF. CDR3 bases read: TGTGCCAGCAGCTTAGCAGGGACTTCAACTAATGAAAAA.

In this sample, this clone turned up many times. Coverage ceases 3 residues before the CDR3 finishes, and the germline J gene fills in the end. This chain joins TRBV6-4 and TRBJ2-1; weak D call: TRBD2 (5 bases). The length of the CDR3 is 16 residues. Germline CDR1 and CDR2: MRHNA and SNTAGT. The ends were cut back, 1 base at V and 3 bases at J, with 13 bases in the middle. The sequenced CDR3 bases are TGTGCCAGCAGTGACTTCCGGACTGATAACTACAATGAG. Protein sequence: CASSDFRTDNYNE. The CDR3 as a whole reads CASSDFRTDNYNEQFF.

In regard to this clone: The CDR3 is cut off 3 residues early in the read; its end comes from the germline J gene. The V gene is TRBV19, the J gene TRBJ1-2; 7 bases are shared with TRBD1. Germline CDR1 LNHDA, CDR2 SQIVND (reference sequence). CDR3 size: 13 residues. CDR3 DNA, as far as it was read: TGTGCCAGTAGAGGGACAGCCACAGATACC. Encoded protein: CASRGTATDT. The full CDR3 protein is CASRGTATDTYTF.

This clone has a count of ten or more. The sequenced fragment ends 3 residues before the CDR3 boundary, so the rest is inferred from the germline J gene. J is TRBJ2-5 and V is TRBV20-1; no reliable D call. V dropped 0 bases and J dropped 3 bases, with 2 bases sitting between them. The CDR3 covers 11 residues. Germline CDR1 reads DFQATT; CDR2 reads SNEGSKA (reference sequence). The CDR3 bases that were read are TGCAGTGCTAGAGATAAAGAGACC. Its translation: CSARDKET. The whole CDR3 protein is CSARDKETQYF.

This clone was seen ten or more times. The DNA read from the CDR3 is TGTGCCAGCTCACCGACAGTAGGGGGACAAGAGACC. Translated: CASSPTVGGQET. The entire CDR3 reads CASSPTVGGQETQYF. V gene TRBV18 combines with J gene TRBJ2-5; possibly TRBD1 for D (6 bases). Sequencing ends 3 residues short of the CDR3 end; the germline J gene provides the rest. This CDR3 region has 15 residues. The V gene's germline CDR1 is KGHSH and CDR2 LQKENI. Trimming took 3 bases from V and 2 from J, leaving 13 bases between them.

This clone was detected ten times or more. CDR3 DNA, as far as it was read: TGTGCCAGCAGCTCCAATAGCGGGAGCGTCGGAGATACG. Amino acids: CASSSNSGSVGDT. The whole CDR3 protein reads CASSSNSGSVGDTQYF. The chain combines TRBV28 with TRBJ2-3; 9 bases map to TRBD2. The CDR3 is cut off 3 residues early in the read; its end comes from the germline J gene. Per germline, CDR1 MDHEN and CDR2 SYDVKM. The CDR3 is 16 amino acids. Germline trimming cut 6 bases from V and 5 bases from J; bases unmatched to any gene: 12.

This clone was seen repeatedly, ten times or more. The read finishes 3 residues shy of the CDR3 end, and the germline J gene is used to complete it. The rearrangement joins TRBV14 to TRBJ2-1; 9 positions match TRBD2. In germline, CDR1 is SGHDN, CDR2 FVKESK. This CDR3 comprises 15 residues. With V trimmed by 4 bases and J by 7 bases, 8 bases remained unmatched. CDR3 sequence: CASSPVAGVENEQFF. The DNA read from the CDR3 is TGTGCCAGCAGCCCGGTAGCGGGAGTAGAAAATGAG.

This clone has a count of ten or more. Coverage ceases 3 residues before the CDR3 finishes, and the germline J gene fills in the end. The genes are TRBV19 and TRBJ2-5; TRBD2 agrees at 13 bases. CDR1 LNHDA and CDR2 SQIVND come from the germline V gene (reference sequence). This CDR3 region has 16 residues. V was clipped by 0 bases and J by 5 bases; unmatched bases: 3. This CDR3 is CASSIDRLAGGETQYF. The sequenced part of the CDR3 DNA is TGTGCCAGTAGTATAGATCGACTAGCGGGAGGCGAGACC.

This clone was picked up many times. The CDR3 end lies 3 residues beyond the end of the read and is filled in from the germline J gene. The chain employs TRBV5-1 and TRBJ2-7; D gene unclear. The length of the CDR3 is 14 residues. Germline V gene data show CDR1 as SGHRS and CDR2 as YFSETQ. Trimming left V 1 base short and J 0 bases short, with 8 bases between. The CDR3 loop reads CASSLLGASYEQYF. CDR3 bases read: TGCGCCAGCAGCTTGCTAGGTGCCTCCTACGAG. The full variable domain, completed using reference TRBV5-1 and TRBJ2-7, is KAGVTQTPRYLIKTRGQQVTLSCSPISGHRSVSWYQQTPGQGLQFLFEYFSETQRNKGNFPGRFSGRQFSNSRSEMNVSTLELGDSALYLCASSLLGASYEQYFGPGTRLTVT.

This clone has a count of ten or more. The observed sequence ends 3 residues before the CDR3 terminus, with the missing tail filled in from the germline J gene. The chain couples TRBV7-9 to TRBJ2-7, with D perhaps matching TRBD1 (5 bases). This CDR3 spans 13 amino acids. Germline CDR1 is SEHNR and CDR2 is FQNEAQ (reference sequence). V was trimmed by 8 bases and J by 4 bases, leaving 15 bases between them. The sequenced CDR3 bases are TGTGCCAGCTCCCCACCGGCAGGGTACGAG. It codes for CASSPPAGYE. The whole CDR3 reads CASSPPAGYEQYF.

This clone was recorded many times. The read terminates 3 residues before the CDR3 end, so the remaining end is supplied by the germline J gene. The V gene is TRBV19, the J gene TRBJ2-1; 10 bases fit TRBD2. V trimming: 5 bases; J trimming: 4 bases; junction bases outside the gene matches: 11. There are 17 residues in the CDR3. Germline V CDR1 and CDR2: LNHDA, SQIVND (reference sequence). The CDR3 bases that were read are TGTGCCAGTAGTCCCGGAGGTGCTAGCGGGAGATACAATGAG. Amino acid sequence: CASSPGGASGRYNE. The CDR3 in full is CASSPGGASGRYNEQFF.

This clone was picked up many times. The read falls 3 residues short of the CDR3 end, and the missing part is taken from the germline J gene. The chain combines TRBV19 with TRBJ1-5; possible D gene TRBD1, 5 bases. Germline lookup yields CDR1 LNHDA and CDR2 SQIVND (reference sequence). The CDR3 length is 14 residues. Trimming cost V 7 bases and J 0 bases, with 10 bases left between them. Partial CDR3 DNA: TGTGCCAGTACCAGGGACTTTAGCAATCAGCCC. It is translated as CASTRDFSNQP. The full CDR3 is CASTRDFSNQPQHF.

This clone was seen many times. The CDR3 extends 3 residues past the end of the read, so its final part is completed from the germline J gene. The V call is TRBV6-1, the J call TRBJ2-7; 11 bases agree with TRBD1. Per the germline V gene, CDR1 is MNHNS and CDR2 is SASEGT. The V segment lost 2 bases and the J segment 5 bases; nucleotides outside the gene matches: 8. This CDR3 is 16 amino acids long. Incomplete CDR3 DNA: TGTGCCAGCAGTGAATTGCCCGGGACAGGGGGGGACGAG. Encoded protein: CASSELPGTGGDE. The complete CDR3 protein is CASSELPGTGGDEQYF.

This clone came up many times. The read finishes 3 residues shy of the CDR3 end, and the germline J gene is used to complete it. V and J are TRBV5-1 and TRBJ2-5, with D perhaps matching TRBD1 (5 bases). The germline V gene encodes CDR1 SGHRS and CDR2 YFSETQ. CDR3 length equals 11 residues. The CDR3: CASSLGGTQYF. The CDR3 DNA, read in part, is TGCGCCAGCAGCTTGGGGGGCACC.